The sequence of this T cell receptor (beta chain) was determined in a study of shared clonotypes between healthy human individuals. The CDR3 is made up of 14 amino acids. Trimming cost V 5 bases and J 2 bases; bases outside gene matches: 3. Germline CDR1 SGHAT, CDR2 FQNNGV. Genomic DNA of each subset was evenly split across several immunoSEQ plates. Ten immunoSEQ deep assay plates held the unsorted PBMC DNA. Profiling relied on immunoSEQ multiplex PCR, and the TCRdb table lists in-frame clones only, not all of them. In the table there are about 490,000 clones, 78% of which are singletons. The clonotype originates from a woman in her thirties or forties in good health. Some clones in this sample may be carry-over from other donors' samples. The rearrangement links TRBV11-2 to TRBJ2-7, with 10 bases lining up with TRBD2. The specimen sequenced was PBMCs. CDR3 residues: CASSTSGITYEQYF. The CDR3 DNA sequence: TGTGCCAGCAGCACTAGCGGGATTACCTACGAGCAGTACTTC.